This passage covers 29 T cell receptor delta chains from one sample sequenced in a study of gamma-delta T cells after stem cell transplantation. TCRdb reprocessed the RT-PCR reads through CATT. The sample lists some 14,000 delta-chain clones, approximately 8.8% occurring once. Sequencing was carried out using gamma-delta T cells. The receptor source for this set is a human donor. It is not recorded whose cells these are; they may come from a transplant donor.

The table lists this clone with many counts. The same CDR3 can be traced to other DNA sequences in this sample. The V and J genes are TRDV1 and TRDJ2, with 8 bases fitting TRDD3. The CDR3 is made up of 22 amino acids. The V segment lost 2 bases and the J segment 1 base; nucleotides outside the gene matches: 21. The germline V gene encodes CDR1 TSWWSYY and CDR2 QGS. CDR3 sequence: CALGELEYPSSLGEGLTAQLFF. Here the CDR3 DNA reads TGTGCTCTTGGGGAATTGGAGTATCCTTCTTCCCTGGGGGAAGGTTTGACAGCACAACTCTTCTTT.

This clone appeared a few times. At one end the junction does not follow the germline gene, possibly because of a read error. Within the sample, other DNA sequences also encode this same CDR3. V usage is TRDV2 and J usage is TRDJ3; possible D gene TRDD3, 5 bases. Germline V gene sequence: CDR1 GEAIGNYY, CDR2 EKD. The CDR3 covers 19 residues. CDR3 sequence: CACDTAGGRSSLDTRQMFF. CDR3 in DNA: TGTGCCTGTGACACGGCCGGGGGCCGTAGCTCCTTGGACACCCGACAGATGTTTTTC.

As regards this clone: The protein recorded in TCRdb matches a much larger clone and deviates from this DNA's translation at residues 5 and 6, suggesting a read error; the protein here is obtained by translating the DNA. The genes are TRDV2 and TRDJ1; TRDD3 aligns across 13 bases. Losses at the gene ends were 2 bases for V and 3 bases for J; bases not matched to a gene: 8. The CDR3 length is 17 residues. Germline V lookup: CDR1 GEAIGNYY, CDR2 EKD. The chain's CDR3 is CACDIRLGDTRADKLIF. CDR3 nucleotides: TGTGCCTGTGACATACGACTGGGGGATACGCGGGCCGATAAACTCATCTTT.

The gene calls are TRDV3 and TRDJ1; no reliable D call. CDR3 length: 13 amino acids. Germline V gene data show CDR1 as TVYSNPD and CDR2 as GDNSRS (reference sequence). V lost 2 bases and J lost 5, with 15 bases in between. The CDR3: CAFYSIVLDKLIF. CDR3 DNA sequence: TGTGCCTTTTACTCTATCGTCTTAGATAAACTCATCTTT.

Points on this clone: The protein TCRdb lists belongs to a much larger clone and differs from this DNA's translation at residue 8, which points to a read error; the protein shown is made from the DNA. This sequence joins TRDV1 and TRDJ1; 11 bases align to TRDD3. This CDR3 spans 22 amino acids. V gave up 4 bases and J gave up 0 bases; unmatched junction bases: 22. From germline, CDR1 is TSWWSYY and CDR2 QGS. Written as DNA, the CDR3 is TGTGCTCTTGGGGCTCCTCCTACGTGGGGGATACGACACTTTTTGTACACCGATAAACTCATCTTT. Amino acids: CALGAPPTWGIRHFLYTDKLIF.

The chain employs TRDV2 and TRDJ1; TRDD3 aligns across 10 bases. With V trimmed by 3 bases and J by 10 bases, 28 bases remained unmatched. This CDR3 has 20 amino acids. From germline, CDR1 is GEAIGNYY and CDR2 EKD. CDR3 sequence (DNA): TGTGCCTGTGACGGAAGGGGGGATACGATGAACACCTCAGGGGGAGCGTCACTCATCTTT. Translating it yields CACDGRGDTMNTSGGASLIF.

For this clone: TCRdb lists the protein of a much larger clone for this DNA, which differs at residues 12 and 20, so this is likely a read error; the protein given here is translated from the DNA itself. The rearrangement uses TRDV3 and TRDJ1; 11 bases map to TRDD3. From germline, CDR1 is TVYSNPD and CDR2 GDNSRS (reference sequence). This CDR3 has 23 residues. The CDR3 coding sequence is TGTGCCTTTAAACGATCCCTCCAACGCTACCCGTCCTGGGGGATACATGGCACCGATCAACTCATCTTT. Its protein is CAFKRSLQRYPSWGIHGTDQLIF.

This clone has at least ten counts. A far larger clone is one nucleotide away, so this likely arose from a read error. This chain connects TRDV1 to TRDJ2, with 9 bases fitting TRDD3. Trimming removed 5 bases from V and 2 bases from J; junction bases left unmatched: 27. The CDR3 totals 23 residues. Germline values: CDR1 TSWWSYY, CDR2 QGS. The CDR3 region is CALGKRILLKYGGILDLTAQLFF. For the CDR3, the DNA is TGTGCTCTTGGGAAGAGGATCCTACTGAAATACGGGGGGATACTGGACTTGACAGCACAACTCTTCTTT.

This clone has just a few counts. The TCRdb protein, from a much larger clone, departs from this DNA's translation at residue 9, likely by read error; the protein shown derives from the DNA. Other DNA variants within this sample encode the same CDR3. The chain has TRDV1 and TRDJ1; D not resolved. The CDR3 loop spans 17 amino acids. V was cut by 5 bases and J by 3 bases, with 22 bases left in between. Germline-derived CDR1 and CDR2 are TSWWSYY and QGS. CDR3 DNA sequence: TGTGCTCTTGGGAAACGAATTACACTTCGGGCTTCCGATAAACTCATCTTT. It encodes CALGKRITLRASDKLIF.

This clone was seen a handful of times. The sample contains more than one DNA sequence encoding this CDR3. This rearrangement joins TRDV2 to TRDJ1, with D tentatively TRDD3 (6 bases). Germline CDR1 GEAIGNYY, CDR2 EKD. V was shortened by 1 base and J by 0 bases, with 20 bases between the two germline ends. The CDR3 length is 18 residues. CDR3 DNA sequence: TGTGCCTGTGACACTAGACCCGTAAGGGGGAAGTACACCGATAAACTCATCTTT. It translates to CACDTRPVRGKYTDKLIF.

This clone has ten or more counts. The chain recombines TRDV2 with TRDJ1; 12 positions match TRDD3. V dropped 3 bases and J dropped 1; count of bases not matched to a gene: 11. In germline, CDR1 is GEAIGNYY, CDR2 EKD. This CDR3 comprises 18 residues. In DNA form, the CDR3 reads TGTGCCTGTGACTCATTCCTGGGGGATACGCTTGTCACCGATAAACTCATCTTT. Translating gives CACDSFLGDTLVTDKLIF.

This clone appeared many times. J is TRDJ1 and V is TRDV2; D possibly corresponds to TRDD2 (6 bases). The CDR3 covers 18 residues. Trimming removed 4 bases at V and 4 bases at J, with 27 bases between. Per the germline V gene, CDR1 is GEAIGNYY and CDR2 is EKD. Here the CDR3 DNA reads TGTGCCTGTGATACGGGTAGCCTTCCCCGAGGGCTGGACGATAAACTCATCTTT. Translated, it gives CACDTGSLPRGLDDKLIF.

Only a few counts were recorded for this clone. One base separates it from a far larger clone, so it is likely a read error. Other DNA sequences in this sample translate to the same CDR3. The chain couples TRDV2 to TRDJ1; 13 positions agree with TRDD3. This CDR3 is built from 17 residues. Germline-derived CDR1 and CDR2 are GEAIGNYY and EKD. CDR3 amino acids: CACDRLLGDTRADKLIF. The CDR3 DNA sequence: TGCGCCTGTGACAGACTACTGGGGGATACGCGGGCCGATAAACTCATCTTT.

This clone was seen ten or more times. The same CDR3 can be traced to other DNA sequences in this sample. The chain combines TRDV1 with TRDJ1; 7 nucleotides line up with TRDD3. CDR1 is TSWWSYY and CDR2 is QGS in the germline V gene. V trimming: 2 bases; J trimming: 0 bases; junction bases outside the gene matches: 9. This CDR3 region has 17 residues. The CDR3 spells CALGETRRDTHTDKLIF. The CDR3 nucleotides read TGTGCTCTTGGGGAAACCCGTCGGGATACCCACACCGATAAACTCATCTTT.

As for this clone: It differs at one base from a far larger clone, so likely a read error. The sample contains more than one DNA sequence encoding this CDR3. This sequence joins TRDV2 and TRDJ1; TRDD3 might be the D (5 bases). CDR1 GEAIGNYY and CDR2 EKD come from the germline V gene. The CDR3 sequence is 16 residues long. The chain's CDR3 is CACDGLGLASTDKLIF. As DNA, the CDR3 is TGTGCCTGTGACGGGTTGGGATTGGCGAGCACCGATAAACTTATCTTT.

This clone was seen more than once but under ten times. A read error likely explains this, since a far larger clone differs by one base. Other DNA sequences in the same sample also yield this CDR3. J is TRDJ1 and V is TRDV2; 9 nucleotides line up with TRDD3. This CDR3 is built from 21 residues. From germline, CDR1 is GEAIGNYY and CDR2 EKD. The CDR3 loop is CACDTITGGPTTVAPTDKLIF. In DNA form, the CDR3 reads TGTGCTTGTGACACCATTACTGGGGGACCCACAACGGTTGCCCCCACCGATAAACTCATCTTT.

Details on this clone: A read error may account for a junction end that differs from germline. The chain carries TRDV1 and TRDJ1; D may correspond to TRDD2 or TRDD3 (9 bases each). CDR3 length equals 19 residues. Germline values: CDR1 TSWWSYY, CDR2 QGS. The CDR3 DNA is TGTGCTATTGGGGTCACCACCTTCCTACTCGAACTGGGGGAGAGATACCTCATCTTT. Its translation is CAIGVTTFLLELGERYLIF.

This chain connects TRDV2 to TRDJ1; D perhaps matches TRDD2 (5 bases). The V end lost 0 bases, the J end lost 3 bases, and 19 bases lay between the germline ends. CDR3 length: 17 amino acids. CDR1 and CDR2 (germline): GEAIGNYY, EKD. DNA of the CDR3: TGTGCCTGTGACACCGTCCTAATCCACAAGTACCCCGATAAACTCATCTTT. This translates into CACDTVLIHKYPDKLIF.

The sample holds a few counts of this clone. The TCRdb protein, from a much larger clone, departs from this DNA's translation at residue 12, likely by read error; the protein shown derives from the DNA. This chain uses TRDV2 with TRDJ3, with a possible D match to TRDD3 (6 bases). The CDR3 sequence is 19 residues long. Germline CDR1 GEAIGNYY, CDR2 EKD. CDR3 region: CACDTAGGRSSRDTRQMFF. The CDR3 DNA follows: TGTGCCTGTGACACGGCCGGGGGACGTAGCTCCCGGGACACCCGACAGATGTTTTTC.

This clone occurred once. A read error may account for a junction end that differs from germline. J is TRDJ3 and V is TRDV2, with no clear D. Germline assignment: CDR1 GEAIGNYY and CDR2 EKD. The CDR3 loop spans 18 amino acids. This chain's CDR3 is CACDTGLSRSWYTLQMFF. The CDR3 region has the DNA TGTGCCTGTGACACCGGTCTCAGCCGCTCCTGGTACACCCTACAGATGTTTTTC.

At least ten counts were recorded for this clone. This chain uses TRDV2 with TRDJ1; D uncertain. Germline V lookup: CDR1 GEAIGNYY, CDR2 EKD. This CDR3 comprises 17 residues. The V end lost 0 bases, the J end lost 0 bases, and 16 bases lay between the germline ends. The CDR3 DNA reads as TGTGCCTGTGACACCGTGGAGGTTACGTTGTACACCGATAAACTCATCTTT. Its protein product is CACDTVEVTLYTDKLIF.

This clone was counted a few times. TCRdb shows a much larger clone's protein in place of this DNA's translation, and the two differ at residue 8, likely through a read error; the protein shown is translated from the DNA. The genes are TRDV1 and TRDJ1; 9 bases line up with TRDD3. The CDR3 totals 20 residues. V lost 0 bases to trimming and J lost 0 bases; unmatched junction nucleotides: 14. Germline-derived CDR1 and CDR2 are TSWWSYY and QGS. The CDR3 reads CALGELSGWGIKPYTDKLIF. As DNA, the CDR3 is TGTGCTCTTGGGGAACTCTCCGGATGGGGGATAAAGCCGTACACCGATAAACTCATCTTT.

This clone has at least ten counts. The same CDR3 is also encoded by other DNA sequences in this sample. Here the CDR3 DNA reads TGTGCCTGTGACACCGTTCTGGCTCAGCTGGGGTATAGAATCGGTAACCTCATCTTT. Protein product: CACDTVLAQLGYRIGNLIF. This sequence joins TRDV2 and TRDJ1; a possible D gene is TRDD3 (6 bases). This CDR3 is built from 19 residues. CDR1 GEAIGNYY and CDR2 EKD come from the germline V gene. V was clipped by 0 bases and J by 11 bases, with 33 bases between them.

In regard to this clone: The likely explanation is a read error, given a far larger clone one base away. Other DNA sequences from this sample encode an identical CDR3 as well. V gene TRDV2 combines with J gene TRDJ3, with 12 nucleotides matching TRDD3. The ends lost 4 bases at V and 1 base at J; junction bases unmatched: 10. The CDR3 contains 20 residues. In germline, CDR1 is GEAIGNYY, CDR2 EKD. The CDR3 sequence: CACDTVLGDTPSWDTRQMFF. CDR3 coding DNA: TGTGCCTGTGATACTGTACTGGGGGATACACCTTCCTGGGACACCCGACAGATGTTTTTC.

This clone was detected only a few times. A read error likely explains why the TCRdb protein, taken from a much larger clone, differs from this DNA's translation at residue 6; the protein shown is translated from the DNA. CDR3 DNA: TGTGCCTGTGACCCCTTCCTGGGGGAAACAAGGTACACCGATAAACTCATCTTT. This gives the protein CACDPFLGETRYTDKLIF. The rearrangement links TRDV2 to TRDJ1; possibly TRDD3 for D (8 bases). CDR1 is GEAIGNYY and CDR2 is EKD in the germline V gene. CDR3 length equals 18 residues. V lost 3 bases and J lost 0, with 22 bases in between.

This clone was counted only a few times. The TCRdb protein, from a much larger clone, departs from this DNA's translation at residue 14, likely by read error; the protein shown derives from the DNA. The rearrangement joins TRDV2 to TRDJ1; 10 nucleotides align to TRDD3. Germline CDR1 is GEAIGNYY and CDR2 is EKD. CDR3 size: 17 residues. CDR3 DNA sequence: TGTGCCTGTGACTTGGTGGGGGATACCCGAAACACCGATGAACTCATCTTT. It specifies CACDLVGDTRNTDELIF.

With regard to this clone: The protein TCRdb gives is from a much larger clone and does not agree with this DNA's translation at residue 4, likely a read error; the protein shown here comes from the DNA. The chain is built from TRDV2 and TRDJ1; 13 nucleotides align to TRDD3. The V gene's germline CDR1 is GEAIGNYY and CDR2 EKD. The CDR3 length is 18 residues. CDR3 sequence: CACATLKLLGDTTDKLIF. In DNA form, the CDR3 reads TGTGCCTGTGCCACCCTAAAATTACTGGGGGATACGACCGATAAACTCATCTTT.

This clone has a single count. The junction differs from germline at one of its ends, possibly a read error. The gene calls are TRDV2 and TRDJ1; maybe TRDD3 (6 bases). Germline lookup yields CDR1 GEAIGNYY and CDR2 EKD. The CDR3 spans 20 residues. CDR3 sequence: CACDSVYGGYRVDYTDTLIF. The DNA for the CDR3 is TGTGCCTGTGACTCCGTATATGGGGGTTACCGTGTGGATTATACCGATACACTCATCTTT.

This clone was counted many times. TCRdb's listed protein matches a much larger clone and diverges from this DNA's translation at residue 17, likely through a read error; the protein shown comes from the DNA. The chain recombines TRDV2 with TRDJ1; 10 bases align to TRDD3. This CDR3 has 19 residues. The germline V gene encodes CDR1 GEAIGNYY and CDR2 EKD. The CDR3 sequence: CACDTVPTTGGLYTDKPIF. In nucleotides, the CDR3 is TGTGCCTGTGACACCGTTCCTACTACTGGGGGATTGTACACCGATAAACCCATCTTT.